A single sample is the source of the 26 T cell receptor beta chains below, sequenced in a study of CD8+ T cells in alopecia areata. cDNA reverse transcribed from extracted RNA served as the sequencing template. Clones were read by immunoSEQ multiplex PCR, and TCRdb kept only the in-frame ones, dropping some. The sample records 200,000 to 250,000 clones, around 65% being singletons. Regarding treatment: oral pan-JAK inhibitor, 5-10 mg twice daily. The sequencing here drew on CD4+ T cells sorted from blood, taken at week 4, from a patient treated with tofacitinib. The receptors here all came from a human donor with alopecia areata.

A remark on this clone: Distinct nucleotide sequences in the sample also encode this CDR3. J is TRBJ1-1 and V is TRBV9; D call uncertain. The CDR3 is made up of 14 amino acids. Trimming shortened V by 0 bases and J by 1 base, and 7 bases separated the two germline ends. Germline V gene sequence: CDR1 SGDLS, CDR2 YYNGEE. In DNA, the CDR3 is TGTGCCAGCAGCGTAGGATCCGGGAACACTGAAGCTTTCTTT. This sequence encodes CASSVGSGNTEAFF. Full variable domain (remainder filled in from reference TRBV9 and TRBJ1-1): DSGVTQTPKHLITATGQRVTLRCSPRSGDLSVYWYQQSLDQGLQFLIQYYNGEERAKGNILERFSAQQFPDLHSELNLSSLELGDSALYFCASSVGSGNTEAFFGQGTRLTVV.

V and J are TRBV7-2 and TRBJ2-2; 9 bases fit TRBD2. The V segment lost 1 base and the J segment 0 bases; nucleotides outside the gene matches: 0. Per germline, CDR1 SGHTA and CDR2 FQGNSA. This CDR3 contains 16 residues. The CDR3 DNA sequence: TGTGCCAGCAGCTTAGTAGCGGGGGCGAACACCGGGGAGCTGTTTTTT. Amino acid sequence: CASSLVAGANTGELFF.

The rearrangement uses TRBV4-2 and TRBJ2-5, with 12 bases matching TRBD2. This CDR3 comprises 22 residues. V lost 0 bases to trimming and J lost 2 bases; unmatched junction nucleotides: 19. CDR1 is LGHNA and CDR2 is YNFKEQ in the germline V gene. CDR3 protein: CASSQDLRPSGGAFGWQETQYF. CDR3 nucleotide sequence: TGTGCCAGCAGCCAAGATCTGCGTCCTAGCGGGGGGGCCTTCGGTTGGCAAGAGACCCAGTACTTC.

This clone was detected only a few times. The chain is built from TRBV5-1 and TRBJ2-7; 7 bases match TRBD1. Germline CDR1 is SGHRS and CDR2 is YFSETQ. The CDR3 is made up of 17 amino acids. The ends lost 0 bases at V and 2 bases at J; junction bases unmatched: 11. CDR3 loop: CASSLAGQLTGAYEQYF. CDR3 nucleotide sequence: TGCGCCAGCAGCTTGGCAGGACAGCTCACAGGGGCCTACGAGCAGTACTTC.

The chain joins TRBV7-9 to TRBJ1-4; D ambiguous. The germline V gene has CDR1 SEHNR and CDR2 FQNEAQ (reference sequence). V was pared by 1 base and J by 2 bases, with 14 bases between. This CDR3 is built from 17 residues. CDR3: CASSLGQSRFTNEKLFF. CDR3 sequence (DNA): TGTGCCAGCAGCTTAGGGCAGAGCCGATTCACTAATGAAAAACTGTTTTTT.

V and J are TRBV19 and TRBJ2-6; D gene ambiguous. Germline loops: CDR1 LNHDA, CDR2 SQIVND (reference sequence). The germline V and J ends were trimmed by 5 bases and 6 bases, with 17 bases remaining between them. The CDR3 sequence is 16 residues long. Here the CDR3 DNA reads TGTGCCAGTAGTGTAGCTCGCTTCAATTCGGCCAACGTCCTGACTTTC. It specifies CASSVARFNSANVLTF. The full variable domain, its missing parts supplied by reference TRBV19 and TRBJ2-6, is DGGITQSPKYLFRKEGQNVTLSCEQNLNHDAMYWYRQDPGQGLRLIYYSQIVNDFQKGDIAEGYSVSREKKESFPLTVTSAQKNPTAFYLCASSVARFNSANVLTFGAGSRLTVL.

The table lists this clone with a few counts. The CDR3 here is CASSQNRGGSQPQHF. The CDR3 nucleotides read TGCGCCAGCAGCCAGAACAGGGGGGGTAGTCAGCCCCAGCATTTT. The chain has TRBV4-1 and TRBJ1-5; 8 bases match TRBD1. Germline V gives CDR1 MGHRA, CDR2 YSYEKL. This CDR3 comprises 15 residues. V was clipped by 3 bases and J by 6 bases; unmatched bases: 7.

The rearrangement links TRBV29-1 to TRBJ2-5; D remains ambiguous. CDR3 length: 13 amino acids. Trimming stripped 3 bases from V and 4 bases from J, with 12 bases between. Germline assignment: CDR1 SQVTM and CDR2 ANQGSEA. In DNA form, the CDR3 reads TGCAGCGTTGATGGCGGCTTAACAGAGACCCAGTACTTC. Translating it yields CSVDGGLTETQYF.

This clone was detected only once. This rearrangement joins TRBV4-1 to TRBJ2-7; D is possibly TRBD1 (7 bases). V lost 1 base and J lost 5, with 15 bases in between. The CDR3 is 15 amino acids. The germline gives CDR1 MGHRA, CDR2 YSYEKL. This CDR3 is CASSQVGSRGDEQYF. DNA for the CDR3: TGCGCCAGCAGCCAAGTAGGTTCCAGGGGGGACGAGCAGTACTTC.

The V gene is TRBV2, the J gene TRBJ2-6; no clear D. V lost 10 bases and J lost 4, with 11 bases in between. This CDR3 contains 13 residues. Germline lookup yields CDR1 SNHLY and CDR2 FYNNEI. CDR3 nucleotide sequence: TGTGCCATCCATGTCCCGGGGGCCAACGTCCTGACTTTC. Encoded protein: CAIHVPGANVLTF.

The chain couples TRBV5-1 to TRBJ2-3; 9 bases are a match to TRBD2. The CDR3 is 15 amino acids. In germline, CDR1 is SGHRS, CDR2 YFSETQ. Trimming at V came to 0 bases and at J to 6 bases, leaving 5 bases not matched to a gene. The CDR3 reads CASSLGASGVDTQYF. The CDR3 coding sequence is TGCGCCAGCAGCTTGGGGGCTAGCGGGGTCGATACGCAGTATTTT. The full variable domain, with the rest looked up from reference TRBV5-1 and TRBJ2-3, is KAGVTQTPRYLIKTRGQQVTLSCSPISGHRSVSWYQQTPGQGLQFLFEYFSETQRNKGNFPGRFSGRQFSNSRSEMNVSTLELGDSALYLCASSLGASGVDTQYFGPGTRLTVL.

J is TRBJ1-2 and V is TRBV9; D remains unclear. The V end was cut by 3 bases, the J end by 7 bases, with 10 bases between. The germline CDR1 and CDR2 sequences are SGDLS and YYNGEE. The CDR3 loop spans 12 amino acids. The DNA for the CDR3 is TGTGCCAGCAGCGGACGACGAAGTGGCTACACCTTC. It encodes CASSGRRSGYTF. Variable domain in full (rest from reference TRBV9 and TRBJ1-2): DSGVTQTPKHLITATGQRVTLRCSPRSGDLSVYWYQQSLDQGLQFLIQYYNGEERAKGNILERFSAQQFPDLHSELNLSSLELGDSALYFCASSGRRSGYTFGSGTRLTVV.

The rearrangement links TRBV4-3 to TRBJ2-1, with 7 bases lining up with TRBD1. The V and J ends lost 0 bases and 2 bases, in that order; junction bases with no gene match: 7. From germline, CDR1 is LGHNA and CDR2 YSLEER. This CDR3 region has 17 residues. CDR3 loop: CASSQDPTGQAYNEQFF. For the CDR3, the DNA is TGCGCCAGCAGCCAAGATCCCACCGGACAGGCCTACAATGAGCAGTTCTTC.

The genes are TRBV11-1 and TRBJ2-7; tentatively, D is TRBD1 (6 bases). Trimming pared 4 bases from V and 2 bases from J, leaving 15 bases between. This CDR3 contains 15 residues. Germline assignment: CDR1 SGHAT and CDR2 FQDESV (reference sequence). Written as DNA, the CDR3 is TGTGCCAGCAGCTACGAGCAGGGGATTACCTACGAGCAGTACTTC. This gives the protein CASSYEQGITYEQYF.

The chain joins TRBV10-3 to TRBJ2-3; TRBD2 aligns across 8 bases. The V gene's germline CDR1 is ENHRY and CDR2 SYGVKD. The CDR3 totals 14 residues. With 6 bases clipped from V and 3 bases from J, the junction kept 5 bases outside the gene matches. The DNA of the CDR3 is TGTGCCATCAGCGCGGGGGGCCCAACAGATACGCAGTATTTT. Protein product: CAISAGGPTDTQYF.

The V and J genes are TRBV5-1 and TRBJ2-7; 10 bases are shared with TRBD2. Germline V gene sequence: CDR1 SGHRS, CDR2 YFSETQ. This CDR3 region has 15 residues. J gave up 6 bases and V 0 bases, and 6 bases lay outside the gene matches. For the CDR3, the DNA is TGCGCCAGCAGCTTGGAAGAGCGGGGGGGCGGCGAGCAGTACTTC. This codes for CASSLEERGGGEQYF.

This chain uses TRBV29-1 with TRBJ2-7, with TRBD2 matching over 7 bases. Per the germline V gene, CDR1 is SQVTM and CDR2 is ANQGSEA. This CDR3 region has 12 residues. Losses at the gene ends were 4 bases for V and 0 bases for J; bases not matched to a gene: 0. CDR3 region: CSVGGSSYEQYF. DNA for the CDR3: TGCAGCGTTGGCGGGAGCTCCTACGAGCAGTACTTC.

The J gene is TRBJ2-1, the V gene TRBV5-1; 13 nucleotides align to TRBD2. CDR3 length: 15 residues. With 6 bases clipped from V and 7 bases from J, the junction kept 7 bases outside the gene matches. CDR1 and CDR2 (germline): SGHRS, YFSETQ. In nucleotides, the CDR3 is TGCGCCAGCATCACTAGCGGGGGGGCTCAAAATGAGCAGTTCTTC. Translated: CASITSGGAQNEQFF.

V gene TRBV13 combines with J gene TRBJ1-1; 9 bases agree with TRBD1. This CDR3 is 16 amino acids long. Unmatched junction bases numbered 8, after V lost 5 bases and J lost 1 base. Germline V gives CDR1 PRHDT, CDR2 FYEKMQ (reference sequence). The CDR3 DNA reads TGTGCCAGCAGCCCAGTACAGGGGGCGGCGAACACTGAAGCTTTCTTT. This sequence encodes CASSPVQGAANTEAFF.

V gene TRBV5-1 combines with J gene TRBJ2-3; 7 nucleotides match TRBD1. V dropped 2 bases and J dropped 4; count of bases not matched to a gene: 10. Per germline, CDR1 SGHRS and CDR2 YFSETQ. There are 16 residues in the CDR3. CDR3 sequence (DNA): TGCGCCAGCAGCTTCCGGGACAGCAAACTCGCAGATACGCAGTATTTT. Amino acids: CASSFRDSKLADTQYF. The full variable domain, in which reference TRBV5-1 and TRBJ2-3 provide the parts outside the CDR3, is KAGVTQTPRYLIKTRGQQVTLSCSPISGHRSVSWYQQTPGQGLQFLFEYFSETQRNKGNFPGRFSGRQFSNSRSEMNVSTLELGDSALYLCASSFRDSKLADTQYFGPGTRLTVL.

The chain recombines TRBV27 with TRBJ1-6, with 11 bases identical to TRBD1. The junction had 9 bases not matched to a gene; V was cut back by 5 bases and J by 6 bases. CDR1 and CDR2 from the germline V gene are MNHEY and SMNVEV (reference sequence). The CDR3 loop spans 17 amino acids. In nucleotides, the CDR3 is TGTGCCAGCAGTACCTCCGGGACAGGGGGTTCTAATTCACCCCTCCACTTT. Its protein is CASSTSGTGGSNSPLHF.

The genes are TRBV25-1 and TRBJ1-5, with TRBD1 identical over 10 bases. CDR1 is MGHDK and CDR2 is SYGVNS in the germline V gene. The CDR3 is made up of 15 amino acids. The V segment lost 2 bases and the J segment 5 bases; nucleotides outside the gene matches: 3. As DNA, the CDR3 is TGTGCCAGCAGTGAACCGACAGGGGGCCATCAGCCCCAGCATTTT. Amino acids: CASSEPTGGHQPQHF.

This chain connects TRBV12-5 to TRBJ2-1; TRBD1 or TRBD2 may be the D gene (6 bases each). The CDR3 loop spans 15 amino acids. Trimming pared 7 bases from V and 2 bases from J, leaving 15 bases between. The germline V gene encodes CDR1 LGHNT and CDR2 FRNRAP. CDR3 coding DNA: TGTGCTAGTGTGCGAGGGGGGAGGCCCTACAATGAGCAGTTCTTC. Translation: CASVRGGRPYNEQFF. The whole variable domain, filled in from reference TRBV12-5 and TRBJ2-1, reads DARVTQTPRHKVTEMGQEVTMRCQPILGHNTVFWYRQTMMQGLELLAYFRNRAPLDDSGMPKDRFSAEMPDATLATLKIQPSEPRDSAVYFCASVRGGRPYNEQFFGPGTRLTVL.

This clone was found a few times. The rearrangement uses TRBV19 and TRBJ1-6; D perhaps matches TRBD1 (5 bases). CDR1 is LNHDA, CDR2 SQIVND, per germline (reference sequence). The CDR3 runs to 13 residues. Trimming pared 3 bases from V and 15 bases from J, leaving 15 bases between. The CDR3 coding sequence is TGTGCCAGTAGTATTACCCAGGGACCCGACCTCCACTTT. Protein: CASSITQGPDLHF.

The chain employs TRBV7-9 and TRBJ1-1, with no clear D. This CDR3 spans 15 amino acids. Trimming removed 1 base from V and 1 base from J, with 10 bases in between. Germline CDR1 and CDR2: SEHNR and FQNEAQ (reference sequence). CDR3 sequence (DNA): TGTGCCAGCAGCTTAGAGGGCTCATGGAACACTGAAGCTTTCTTT. It specifies CASSLEGSWNTEAFF.

The chain recombines TRBV29-1 with TRBJ1-2, with TRBD1 as a possible D gene (6 bases). V was pared by 7 bases and J by 2 bases, with 14 bases between. The germline V gene encodes CDR1 SQVTM and CDR2 ANQGSEA. The CDR3 is 13 amino acids. CDR3 coding DNA: TGCAGCGGAGGGGGGAACTCAAACTATGGCTACACCTTC. This codes for CSGGGNSNYGYTF. Filled out from reference TRBV29-1 and TRBJ1-2, the complete variable domain reads SAVISQKPSRDICQRGTSLTIQCQVDSQVTMMFWYRQQPGQSLTLIATANQGSEATYESGFVIDKFPISRPNLTFSTLTVSNMSPEDSSIYLCSGGGNSNYGYTFGSGTRLTVV.